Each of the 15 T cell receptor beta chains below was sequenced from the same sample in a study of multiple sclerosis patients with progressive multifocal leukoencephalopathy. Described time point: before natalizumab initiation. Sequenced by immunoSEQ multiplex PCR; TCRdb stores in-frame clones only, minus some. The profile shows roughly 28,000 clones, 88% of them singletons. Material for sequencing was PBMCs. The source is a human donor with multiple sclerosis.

CDR3 sequence: CASSMTSGGAGELFF. In DNA, the CDR3 is TGTGCCAGCAGCATGACTAGCGGGGGGGCCGGGGAGCTGTTTTTT. The chain recombines TRBV7-7 with TRBJ2-2, with 14 bases identical to TRBD2. The trim removed 5 bases at V and 6 bases at J, leaving 2 bases unmatched. The germline V gene has CDR1 SSHAT and CDR2 FNYEAQ (reference sequence). The CDR3 contains 15 residues.

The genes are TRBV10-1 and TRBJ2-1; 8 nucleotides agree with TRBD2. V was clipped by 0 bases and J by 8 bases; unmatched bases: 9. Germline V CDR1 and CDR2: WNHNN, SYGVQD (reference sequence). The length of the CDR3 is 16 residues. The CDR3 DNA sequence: TGCGCCAGCAGTGAGTCGGGTCGGGGGGGCATCTATGAGCAGTTCTTC. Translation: CASSESGRGGIYEQFF.

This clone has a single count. The CDR3 nucleotides read TGTGCCAGCAGCCCCAACTGGGGGGGAGGCTACACCTTC. Its protein is CASSPNWGGGYTF. J is TRBJ1-2 and V is TRBV9; TRBD1 is a possible D gene (5 bases). This CDR3 has 13 residues. The V end was cut by 4 bases, the J end by 8 bases, with 15 bases between. Germline V gene data show CDR1 as SGDLS and CDR2 as YYNGEE.

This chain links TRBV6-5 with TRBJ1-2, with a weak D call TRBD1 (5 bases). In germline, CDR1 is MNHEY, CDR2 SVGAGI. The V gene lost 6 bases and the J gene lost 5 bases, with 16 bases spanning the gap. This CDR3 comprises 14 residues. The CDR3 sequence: CASSYAGTVYGYTF. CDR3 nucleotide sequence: TGTGCCAGCAGCTATGCGGGGACGGTGTATGGCTACACCTTC.

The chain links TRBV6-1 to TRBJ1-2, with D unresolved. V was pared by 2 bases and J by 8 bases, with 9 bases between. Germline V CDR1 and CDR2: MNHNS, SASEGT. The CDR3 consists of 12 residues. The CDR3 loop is CASSERLGGYTF. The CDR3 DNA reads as TGTGCCAGCAGTGAACGGTTGGGGGGCTACACCTTC.

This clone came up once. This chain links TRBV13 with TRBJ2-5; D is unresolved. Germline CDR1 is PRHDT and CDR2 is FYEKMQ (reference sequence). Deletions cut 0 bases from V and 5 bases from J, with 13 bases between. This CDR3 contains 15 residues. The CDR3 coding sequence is TGTGCCAGCAGCTTAGGACTACCCCTGGAGGAGACCCAGTACTTC. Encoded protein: CASSLGLPLEETQYF.

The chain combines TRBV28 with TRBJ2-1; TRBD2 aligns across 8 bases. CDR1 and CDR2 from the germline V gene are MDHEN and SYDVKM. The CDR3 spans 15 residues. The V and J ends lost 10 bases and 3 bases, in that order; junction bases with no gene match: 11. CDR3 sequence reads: CATLTGGAHYNEQFF. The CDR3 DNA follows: TGTGCCACCCTAACCGGGGGGGCACACTACAATGAGCAGTTCTTC.

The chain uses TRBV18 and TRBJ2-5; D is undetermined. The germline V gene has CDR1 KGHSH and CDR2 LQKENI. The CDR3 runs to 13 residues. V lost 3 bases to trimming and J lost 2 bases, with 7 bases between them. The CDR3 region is CASSPGLQETQYF. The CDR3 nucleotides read TGTGCCAGCTCACCTGGGTTACAAGAGACCCAGTACTTC.

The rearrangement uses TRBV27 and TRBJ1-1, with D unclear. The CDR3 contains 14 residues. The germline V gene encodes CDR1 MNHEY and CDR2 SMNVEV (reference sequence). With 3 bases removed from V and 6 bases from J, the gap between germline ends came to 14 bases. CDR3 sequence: CASSFREFTAEAFF. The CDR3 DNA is TGTGCCAGCAGTTTTCGAGAATTCACGGCTGAAGCTTTCTTT.

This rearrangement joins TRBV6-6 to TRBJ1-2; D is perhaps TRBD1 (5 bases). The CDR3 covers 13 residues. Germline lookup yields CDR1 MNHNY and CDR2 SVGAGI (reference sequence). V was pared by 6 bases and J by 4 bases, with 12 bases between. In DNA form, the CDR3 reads TGTGCCAGCAGCCTGACAGAAACCTATGGCTACACCTTC. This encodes CASSLTETYGYTF.

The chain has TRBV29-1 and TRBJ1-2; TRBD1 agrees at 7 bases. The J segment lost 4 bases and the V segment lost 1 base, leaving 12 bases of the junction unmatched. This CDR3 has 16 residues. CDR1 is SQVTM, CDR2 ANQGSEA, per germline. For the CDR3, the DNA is TGCAGCGTTGAAGGCCTTCAGGGGGGCGCTGCCTATGGCTACACCTTC. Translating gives CSVEGLQGGAAYGYTF.

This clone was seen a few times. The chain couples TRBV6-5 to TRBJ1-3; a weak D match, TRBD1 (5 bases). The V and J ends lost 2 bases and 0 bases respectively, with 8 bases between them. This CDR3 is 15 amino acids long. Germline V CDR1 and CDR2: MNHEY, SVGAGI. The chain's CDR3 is CASSYAGGSGNTIYF. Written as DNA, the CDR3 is TGTGCCAGCAGTTACGCCGGGGGCTCTGGAAACACCATATATTTT.

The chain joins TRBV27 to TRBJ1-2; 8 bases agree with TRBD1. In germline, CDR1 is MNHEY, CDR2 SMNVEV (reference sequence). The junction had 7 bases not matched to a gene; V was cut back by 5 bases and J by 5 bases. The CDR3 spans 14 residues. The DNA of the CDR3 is TGTGCCAGCAGTGCAGGGGGCAACCTTTATGGCTACACCTTC. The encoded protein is CASSAGGNLYGYTF.

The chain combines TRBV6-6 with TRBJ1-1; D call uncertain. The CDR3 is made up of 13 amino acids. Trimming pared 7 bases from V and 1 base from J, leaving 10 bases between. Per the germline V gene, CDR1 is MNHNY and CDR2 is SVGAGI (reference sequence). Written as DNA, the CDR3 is TGTGCCAGCACGCGGCAGACGAACACTGAAGCTTTCTTT. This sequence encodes CASTRQTNTEAFF.

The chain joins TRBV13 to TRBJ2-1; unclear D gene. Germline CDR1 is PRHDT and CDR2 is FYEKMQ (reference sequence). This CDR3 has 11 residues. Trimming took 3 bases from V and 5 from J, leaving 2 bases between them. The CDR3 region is CASSLNNEQFF. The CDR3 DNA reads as TGTGCCAGCAGCTTGAACAATGAGCAGTTCTTC.